This T cell receptor beta chain was profiled in a study of blood T cell repertoires in COVID-19. Study context: Some COVID-19 samples were acute and others convalescent; all came from the United States, Italy and Spain. T cells, B-cell-depleted T cells, or PBMCs provided the cDNA or gDNA that served as material.

Germline CDR1 reads SGHTA; CDR2 reads FQGTGA. The CDR3 runs to 14 residues. Trimming removed 6 bases from V and 1 base from J, with 10 bases in between. In the original workflow: Reference gene primers were amplified, and this amplification served to estimate nucleated cell counts. Assay used: immunoSEQ multiplex PCR; TCRdb lists only in-frame clones, some missing. That table furnishes V, J and clone size, whereas the DNA furnished D and trimming. The data show 70,000 or so clones, about 82% seen once. The gene calls are TRBV7-3 and TRBJ2-1; TRBD1 might be the D (6 bases). Sequenced material: peripheral blood. This TCR came from a man aged 45-65 years with acute or convalescent COVID-19. CDR3 sequence: CASRGQPSYNEQFF. The CDR3 DNA reads TGTGCCAGCAGAGGACAGCCTTCCTACAATGAGCAGTTCTTC.